This T cell receptor (beta chain) was sequenced for a study of blood T cell repertoires in COVID-19. Study overall: COVID-19 samples, acute and convalescent, were from the United States, Italy and Spain.

V shed 1 base and J shed 2 bases, with 18 bases lying between them. Germline V gives CDR1 MGHRA, CDR2 YSYEKL. This CDR3 is 18 amino acids long. Original processing methods: Estimates of nucleated cell counts were drawn from the amplification of reference gene primers. Profiled with immunoSEQ multiplex PCR; TCRdb holds only in-frame clones, not every one. V and J calls and clone size follow that table, whereas D and trimming were derived from the DNA. The table shows approximately 130,000 clones, with 81% occurring only once. Sequenced input: peripheral blood. The V gene is TRBV4-1, the J gene TRBJ1-5, with D hard to call. The sequence was collected from a woman aged 55-70 years with active or convalescent COVID-19. This chain's CDR3 is CASSQVDLGLAGNQPQHF. The CDR3 DNA sequence: TGCGCCAGCAGCCAAGTTGACCTCGGACTTGCAGGCAATCAGCCCCAGCATTTT.